The text below deals with one T cell receptor (beta chain). The specificity of this receptor is unknown. Base qualities were left out, and no much larger clone turns up one base away. Whole blood was collected in K2EDTA tubes by collaborating institutions according to the institutions' own protocols. For TCRbeta analysis, collaborator samples were shipped as frozen whole blood, as isolated PBMCs, or as DNA extracted from either sample type. The immunoSEQ Assay, a bias-controlled multiplex PCR, was used to amplify TCRbeta CDR3 regions from genomic DNA. On the study's bioinformatics: Nucleated cell counts per sample were estimated from amplification of reference gene primers within the assay. To quantify the absolute abundance of each unique TCRbeta CDR3 rearrangement, sequence reads were collapsed and filtered. Productive Simpson clonality was computed per sample as the square root of Simpson's diversity index over productive rearrangements. The table was pulled from immuneACCESS by TCRdb, which kept in-frame rearrangements only. Such tables lose some clones; where checked, under half of the loss comes from unresolved V genes, and the rest has no known cause. The DNA gave D and trimming, while V, J and clone size come from that table. The sample table records 45,000 to 55,000 clones; 80% to 90% of these occur just once. Around 27% of the sample lies in the top ten.

The record originates from a study of blood T cell repertoires in COVID-19 (TCRdb year 2020). Looking at the study overall: The collaborator samples originated in the United States, Italy and Spain and spanned the acute and convalescent phases of COVID-19. The prospective study material was composed of cDNA or gDNA derived from T cells, B-cell-depleted T cells, or PBMCs. Deeply sampled blood TCRbeta repertoires from subjects exposed to, actively infected with, or recovered from COVID-19 were included in the dataset. The repertoires were made available in a free public database intended to serve as a resource for research on the immune response to SARS-CoV-2. The samples were drawn from the first 160 participants of the ongoing ImmuneRACE study and from some 1,300 subjects provided by 6 global collaborators. A de-identified subject ID, COVID-19 status, age in years and sex were almost always included in the sample metadata. Where HLA class I and class II types were available, the types were taken from metadata supplied by the sample provider, not from assay-based typing.

The CDR1 and CDR2 encoded by the germline V gene are SNHLY and FYNNEI. The CDR3 has 15 amino acids, counting the end cysteine and phenylalanine. The kept DNA is CDR3 alone, 45 bases in frame from the first base. Trimmed from V: 6 bases; trimmed from J: 2 bases; junction bases lacking a gene match: 3. The paper as a whole reports these results and caveats: The quantity of clinical and demographic metadata differed by source and by participant and was supplied without curation.

The TCR was taken from a human donor in a cohort sampled during active COVID-19. The material sequenced was peripheral blood. Recombination joined TRBV2 with TRBJ2-6; the junction holds 8 bases that match TRBD1. The DNA reads TGTGCCAGCAGGACGGACAGGGCTGGGGCCAACGTCCTGACTTTC. This sequence encodes CASRTDRAGANVLTF.